This entry describes one T cell receptor beta chain. Its matching antigen is unknown. This entry is derived from a study of T cell repertoires in aging, cancer and after chemotherapy. Study-level results: Rebound thymic output was suggested by rising median generation probability during chemotherapy in each cancer cohort. The repertoire data cannot show anything about immunological memory following chemotherapy. Age-matched healthy donors had significantly more diverse, less clonal blood TCR repertoires than untreated cancer patients. In cancer patients, declining TCR diversity with age involved lost richness and lost evenness.

TCR beta rearrangements were amplified from peripheral blood genomic DNA. Rearranged V-D-J TRB sequences were amplified with a mixed TRB-A/B primer pool. Using its own MiXCR run on the multiplex PCR reads, TCRdb lists one record per CDR3 protein. The table has about 11,000 distinct CDR3 sequences, roughly 45% seen once. Trimming took off 2 bases at V and 10 bases at J, with 14 bases between the two ends. The germline V gene encodes CDR1 MNHEY and CDR2 SVGEGT. This CDR3 spans 13 amino acids. The J gene is TRBJ1-1, the V gene TRBV6-2 or TRBV6-3; D is undetermined. Sequencing was done on a sample of blood. This TCR derives from a human donor in good health. This chain's CDR3 is CASSYLPHERAFF. For the CDR3, the DNA is TGTGCCAGCAGTTACCTTCCTCATGAGAGAGCTTTCTTT.